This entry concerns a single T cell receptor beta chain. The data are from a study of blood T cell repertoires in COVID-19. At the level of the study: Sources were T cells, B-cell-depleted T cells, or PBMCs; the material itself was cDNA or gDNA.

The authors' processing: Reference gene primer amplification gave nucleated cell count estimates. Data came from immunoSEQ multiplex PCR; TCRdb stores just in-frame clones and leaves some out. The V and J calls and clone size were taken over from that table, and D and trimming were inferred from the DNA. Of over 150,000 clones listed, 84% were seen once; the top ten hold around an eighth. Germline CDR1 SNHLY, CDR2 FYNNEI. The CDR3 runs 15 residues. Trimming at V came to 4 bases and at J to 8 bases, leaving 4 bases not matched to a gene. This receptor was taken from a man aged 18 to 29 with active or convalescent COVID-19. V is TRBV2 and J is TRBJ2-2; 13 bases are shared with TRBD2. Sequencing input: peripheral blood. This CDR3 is CASSAGLAGEGELFF. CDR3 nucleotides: TGTGCCAGCAGTGCAGGACTAGCGGGAGAGGGGGAGCTGTTTTTT.